A single sample is the source of the 11 T cell receptor beta chains below, sequenced in a study of control samples from healthy donors and cancer patients. Method: immunoSEQ multiplex PCR; TCRdb's copy keeps in-frame clones and lacks some. The sample holds about 120,000 clones, 88% seen once. Material: blood. The receptor source for this set is a man aged 40-50 years in good health.

The chain is built from TRBV12-5 and TRBJ1-3; D unclear. The CDR3 covers 15 residues. Germline assignment: CDR1 LGHNT and CDR2 FRNRAP. V lost 6 bases to trimming and J lost 4 bases, with 16 bases between them. Here the CDR3 DNA reads TGTGCTAGTGGCCTCCCTGGAATACAGGGAAACACCATATATTTT. Translating gives CASGLPGIQGNTIYF.

The CDR3 DNA is TGTGCCACCAGTGACCCCGGACAGGGGTCCCATCAGCCCCAGCATTTT. The encoded protein is CATSDPGQGSHQPQHF. The V call is TRBV24-1, the J call TRBJ1-5; 9 nucleotides match TRBD1. Per germline, CDR1 KGHDR and CDR2 SFDVKD. This CDR3 is 16 amino acids long. V was pared by 4 bases and J by 5 bases, with 8 bases of the junction left unmatched.

This chain connects TRBV10-2 to TRBJ2-6; D is perhaps TRBD2 (6 bases). The germline CDR1 and CDR2 sequences are WSHSY and SAAADI. V lost 2 bases, J lost 15 bases, and 11 bases lay in between. The CDR3 is 12 amino acids. Here the CDR3 reads CASSERRRDLTF. Here the CDR3 DNA reads TGCGCCAGCAGTGAGCGAAGGCGGGACCTGACTTTC.

The rearrangement uses TRBV19 and TRBJ2-1; D may be TRBD1 (5 bases). Germline values: CDR1 LNHDA, CDR2 SQIVND (reference sequence). The CDR3 is 13 residues long. V lost 3 bases, J lost 5 bases, and 8 bases lay in between. CDR3 sequence reads: CASSIDSNNEQFF. DNA for the CDR3: TGTGCCAGTAGTATCGACAGCAACAATGAGCAGTTCTTC.

V is TRBV19 and J is TRBJ2-5; D ambiguous. The CDR3 sequence is 13 residues long. V lost 2 bases to trimming and J lost 5 bases, with 9 bases between them. CDR1 is LNHDA and CDR2 is SQIVND in the germline V gene (reference sequence). The CDR3 is CASSIFLGETQYF. CDR3 coding DNA: TGTGCCAGTAGTATATTTCTGGGGGAGACCCAGTACTTC.

This chain's CDR3 is CASSESVLNTGELFF. The CDR3 region has the DNA TGCGCCAGCAGTGAGTCGGTTCTGAACACCGGGGAGCTGTTTTTT. The chain uses TRBV10-2 and TRBJ2-2; D call uncertain. The V and J ends lost 0 bases and 1 base respectively, with 6 bases between them. Looked up from germline, CDR1 is WSHSY and CDR2 is SAAADI. The CDR3 has 15 amino acids.

The rearrangement uses TRBV12-2 and TRBJ1-1. TRBV12-2 is reported as a pseudogene. CDR3 length: 15 amino acids. This chain's CDR3 is CASRPRGPTNTEAFF. The CDR3 bases are TGTGCAAGTCGCCCTAGGGGACCAACGAACACTGAAGCTTTCTTT.

This rearrangement joins TRBV29-1 to TRBJ2-1; 16 bases are a match to TRBD2. Trimming removed 4 bases from V and 9 bases from J; junction bases left unmatched: 12. There are 17 residues in the CDR3. CDR1 SQVTM and CDR2 ANQGSEA come from the germline V gene. CDR3 nucleotides: TGCAGCGTTGCCGCAGGGGGACTAGCGGGGGGGCCAAGTGAGCAGTTCTTC. Its translation is CSVAAGGLAGGPSEQFF.

This clone was seen just once. The genes are TRBV5-5 and TRBJ2-1, with D perhaps TRBD1 or TRBD2 (5 bases each). The CDR3 consists of 15 residues. Trimming pared 6 bases from V and 0 bases from J, leaving 13 bases between. Germline loops: CDR1 SGHKS, CDR2 YYEKEE (reference sequence). The CDR3 loop reads CASTQMGTSYNEQFF. The CDR3 DNA reads TGTGCCAGCACCCAAATGGGGACCTCCTACAATGAGCAGTTCTTC.

V usage is TRBV5-1 and J usage is TRBJ2-7; tentatively, D is TRBD1 (6 bases). Per the germline V gene, CDR1 is SGHRS and CDR2 is YFSETQ. CDR3 size: 14 residues. Trimming left V 0 bases short and J 6 bases short, with 13 bases between. The chain's CDR3 is CASSLEGRGSEQYF. In DNA, the CDR3 is TGCGCCAGCAGCTTGGAAGGCAGGGGATCCGAGCAGTACTTC.

This clone has more than one count but fewer than ten. The chain has TRBV7-3 and TRBJ1-1; 7 bases fit TRBD1. The length of the CDR3 is 14 residues. V was clipped by 6 bases and J by 0 bases; unmatched bases: 4. Germline CDR1 is SGHTA and CDR2 is FQGTGA. Here the CDR3 DNA reads TGTGCCAGCAGAGAGGGACAGTTGAACACTGAAGCTTTCTTT. Translation gives CASREGQLNTEAFF.